This entry describes one T cell receptor (beta chain). Original data processing: Estimates of nucleated cell counts were drawn from the amplification of reference gene primers. Sequencing used immunoSEQ multiplex PCR; TCRdb keeps in-frame clones, though not all of them. V and J calls and clone size follow that table, whereas D and trimming were derived from the DNA. The sample includes about 100,000 clones, 80% of them seen just once. Per the germline V gene, CDR1 is MNHNS and CDR2 is SASEGT. The CDR3 runs 16 residues. V dropped 1 base and J dropped 0 bases, with 10 bases sitting between them. The data are from a study of blood T cell repertoires in COVID-19. Study overall: COVID-19 samples collected from the United States, Italy and Spain covered acute and convalescent phases. Sources were T cells, B-cell-depleted T cells, or PBMCs; the material itself was cDNA or gDNA.

The sample consisted of peripheral blood. This clonotype originated in a man aged 65-85 years with active or convalescent COVID-19. The chain links TRBV6-1 to TRBJ1-3; D gene unclear. The CDR3 loop reads CASSEVTGLSGNTIYF. The CDR3 region has the DNA TGTGCCAGCAGTGAAGTGACCGGACTCTCTGGAAACACCATATATTTT.